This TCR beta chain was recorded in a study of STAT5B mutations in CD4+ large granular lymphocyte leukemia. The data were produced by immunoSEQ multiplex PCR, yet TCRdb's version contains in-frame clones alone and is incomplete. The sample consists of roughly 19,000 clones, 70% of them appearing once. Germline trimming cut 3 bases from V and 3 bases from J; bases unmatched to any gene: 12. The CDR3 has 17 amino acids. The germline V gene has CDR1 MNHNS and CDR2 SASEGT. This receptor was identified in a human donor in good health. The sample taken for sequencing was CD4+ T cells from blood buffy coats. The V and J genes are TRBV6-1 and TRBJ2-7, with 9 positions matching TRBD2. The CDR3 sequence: CASSDVLSGRSGYEQYF. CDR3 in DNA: TGTGCCAGCAGTGATGTTCTCAGCGGGAGGTCCGGCTACGAGCAGTACTTC.